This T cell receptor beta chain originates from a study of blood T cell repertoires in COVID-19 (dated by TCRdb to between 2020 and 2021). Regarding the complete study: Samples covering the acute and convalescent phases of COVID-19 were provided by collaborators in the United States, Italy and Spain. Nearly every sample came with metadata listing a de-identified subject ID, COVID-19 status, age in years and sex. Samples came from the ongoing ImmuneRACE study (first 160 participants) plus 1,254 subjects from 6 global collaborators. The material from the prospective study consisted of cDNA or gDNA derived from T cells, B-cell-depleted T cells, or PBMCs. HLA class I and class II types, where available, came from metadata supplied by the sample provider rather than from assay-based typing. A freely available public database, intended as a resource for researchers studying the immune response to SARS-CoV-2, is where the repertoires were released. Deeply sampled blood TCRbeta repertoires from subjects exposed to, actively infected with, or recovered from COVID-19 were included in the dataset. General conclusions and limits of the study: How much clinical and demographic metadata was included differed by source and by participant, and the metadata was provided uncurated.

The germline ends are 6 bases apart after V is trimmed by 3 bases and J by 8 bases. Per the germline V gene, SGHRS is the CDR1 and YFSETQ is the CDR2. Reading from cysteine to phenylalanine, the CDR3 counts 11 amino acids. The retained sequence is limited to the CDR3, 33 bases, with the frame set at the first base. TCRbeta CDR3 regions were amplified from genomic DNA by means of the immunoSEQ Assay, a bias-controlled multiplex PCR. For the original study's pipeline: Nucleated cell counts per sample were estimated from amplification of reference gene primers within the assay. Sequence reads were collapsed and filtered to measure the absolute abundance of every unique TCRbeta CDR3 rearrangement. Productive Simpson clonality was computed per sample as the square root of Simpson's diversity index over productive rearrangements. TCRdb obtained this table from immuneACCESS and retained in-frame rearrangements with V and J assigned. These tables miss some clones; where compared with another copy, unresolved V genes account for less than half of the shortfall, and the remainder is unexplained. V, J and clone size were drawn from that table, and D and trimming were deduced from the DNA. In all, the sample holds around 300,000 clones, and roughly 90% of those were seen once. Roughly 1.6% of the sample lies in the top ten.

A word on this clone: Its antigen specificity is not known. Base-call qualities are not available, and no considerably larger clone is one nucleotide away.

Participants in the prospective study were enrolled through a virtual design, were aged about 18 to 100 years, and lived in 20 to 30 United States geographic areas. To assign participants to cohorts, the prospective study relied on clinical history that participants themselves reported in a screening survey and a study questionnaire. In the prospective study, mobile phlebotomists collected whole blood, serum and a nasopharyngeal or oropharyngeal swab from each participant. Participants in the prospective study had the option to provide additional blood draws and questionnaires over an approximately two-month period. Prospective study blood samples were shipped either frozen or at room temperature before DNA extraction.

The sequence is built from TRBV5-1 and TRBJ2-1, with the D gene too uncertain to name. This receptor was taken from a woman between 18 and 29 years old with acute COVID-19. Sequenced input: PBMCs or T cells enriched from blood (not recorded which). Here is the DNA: TGCGCCAGCAGCTCCTCTTATGAGCAGTTCTTC. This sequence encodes CASSSSYEQFF.